These 31 T cell receptor beta chains were all obtained from the same sample, sequenced in a study of long-term antiretroviral therapy in people with HIV. Version v3.0 of the immunoSEQ assay was performed at survey level. Sequencing was performed with immunoSEQ multiplex PCR; in TCRdb, only in-frame clones are kept and a portion is missing. This table has some 35,000 clones, 70% to 90% appearing once. The sequencing used unsorted PBMCs, collected 2.2 years after starting antiretroviral therapy. Source of these receptors: a man younger than 35 with HIV.

As to this clone: Germline is not matched at one junction end, which may reflect a read error. This chain connects TRBV4-1 to TRBJ2-1; 7 bases agree with TRBD2. CDR1 is MGHRA, CDR2 YSYEKL, per germline. The CDR3 is made up of 17 amino acids. CDR3 nucleotide sequence: TGCGCCAGCAGACAAGCCGTGGTAGCGGGCCTATACAATGAGCAGTTCTTC. This sequence encodes CASRQAVVAGLYNEQFF.

This chain uses TRBV5-1 with TRBJ2-3; D ambiguous. V was pared by 0 bases and J by 1 base, with 12 bases between. The CDR3 is 16 residues long. Per germline, CDR1 SGHRS and CDR2 YFSETQ. CDR3 sequence: CASSLAESSRTDTQYF. CDR3 coding DNA: TGCGCCAGCAGCTTGGCCGAAAGCAGCCGCACAGATACGCAGTATTTT.

The chain combines TRBV15 with TRBJ2-5; unclear D gene. V lost 0 bases and J lost 3, with 5 bases in between. Germline-derived CDR1 and CDR2 are LNHNV and YYDKDF (reference sequence). This CDR3 region has 13 residues. The CDR3 sequence is CATSRDLEETQYF. The CDR3 region has the DNA TGTGCCACCAGCAGAGATCTCGAAGAGACCCAGTACTTC.

This chain joins TRBV27 and TRBJ2-1; D unclear. The germline V and J ends were trimmed by 5 bases and 0 bases, with 8 bases remaining between them. In germline, CDR1 is MNHEY, CDR2 SMNVEV (reference sequence). The CDR3 length is 14 residues. For the CDR3, the DNA is TGTGCCAGCAGTCCCGGGCACTCCTACAATGAGCAGTTCTTC. It is translated as CASSPGHSYNEQFF.

V usage is TRBV5-6 and J usage is TRBJ1-5; D is unclear. V dropped 1 base and J dropped 7 bases, with 9 bases sitting between them. CDR3 length: 13 amino acids. Germline assignment: CDR1 SGHDT and CDR2 YYEEEE. The CDR3 here is CASSLLAGQPQHF. The CDR3 region has the DNA TGTGCCAGCAGCTTGCTGGCGGGGCAGCCCCAGCATTTT.

V gene TRBV27 combines with J gene TRBJ2-6; D might be TRBD2 (7 bases). The CDR3 is 18 amino acids. The V gene lost 10 bases and the J gene lost 2 bases, with 24 bases spanning the gap. Per the germline V gene, CDR1 is MNHEY and CDR2 is SMNVEV (reference sequence). CDR3 loop: CATKGGQGRKAGANVLTF. The DNA of the CDR3 is TGTGCCACCAAGGGGGGGCAGGGGCGGAAGGCTGGGGCCAACGTCCTGACTTTC.

The rearrangement links TRBV7-3 to TRBJ1-1; weak D call: TRBD1 (5 bases). In germline, CDR1 is SGHTA, CDR2 FQGTGA. CDR3 length: 13 residues. Deletions cut 5 bases from V and 7 bases from J, with 14 bases between. The CDR3 DNA follows: TGTGCCAGCAGCCCGGGACCTAACTTTGAAGCTTTCTTT. It yields the protein CASSPGPNFEAFF.

The chain combines TRBV11-1 with TRBJ2-7; 9 nucleotides agree with TRBD1. Per germline, CDR1 SGHAT and CDR2 FQDESV (reference sequence). V trimming: 5 bases; J trimming: 0 bases; junction bases outside the gene matches: 5. The length of the CDR3 is 15 residues. The DNA of the CDR3 is TGTGCCAGCAGCCTATCGGGACAGGGCTCCTACGAGCAGTACTTC. Residues: CASSLSGQGSYEQYF.

This sequence joins TRBV5-6 and TRBJ2-2; D ambiguous. The CDR3 contains 16 residues. The ends were cut back, 0 bases at V and 0 bases at J, with 9 bases in the middle. From germline, CDR1 is SGHDT and CDR2 YYEEEE. CDR3 in amino acids: CASSLVWKTNTGELFF. In nucleotides, the CDR3 is TGTGCCAGCAGCTTGGTTTGGAAAACGAACACCGGGGAGCTGTTTTTT.

In this sample, this clone turned up a few times. The chain links TRBV9 to TRBJ2-7; D ambiguous. The CDR3 sequence is 11 residues long. CDR1 and CDR2 (germline): SGDLS, YYNGEE. V was cut by 3 bases and J by 4 bases, with 5 bases left in between. The CDR3 sequence: CASSAGYEQYF. As DNA, the CDR3 is TGTGCCAGCAGCGCCGGATACGAGCAGTACTTC.

This clone showed up just once. This chain connects TRBV10-3 to TRBJ2-7; TRBD1 or TRBD2 may be the D gene (5 bases each). This CDR3 is 16 amino acids long. The V and J ends lost 7 bases and 3 bases respectively, with 22 bases between them. Germline-derived CDR1 and CDR2 are ENHRY and SYGVKD. The CDR3: CAITGNRDPKNYEQYF. The CDR3 DNA sequence: TGTGCCATCACAGGAAACCGGGACCCCAAGAACTACGAGCAGTACTTC.

This chain joins TRBV5-6 and TRBJ1-4; 10 nucleotides agree with TRBD1. The V gene's germline CDR1 is SGHDT and CDR2 YYEEEE. This CDR3 is built from 15 residues. After removal of 1 base from V and 7 bases from J, the junction contained 4 bases not matched to a gene. The CDR3 sequence is CASSLMTGGPEKLFF. The CDR3 DNA reads as TGTGCCAGCAGCTTGATGACAGGGGGCCCTGAAAAACTGTTTTTT.

V gene TRBV6-5 combines with J gene TRBJ1-2; possibly TRBD1 for D (5 bases). CDR1 MNHEY and CDR2 SVGAGI come from the germline V gene. Trimming shortened V by 4 bases and J by 7 bases, and 16 bases separated the two germline ends. The CDR3 contains 14 residues. CDR3 nucleotide sequence: TGTGCCAGCAGTTCCCACCGGGACTCTGGTGGCTACACCTTC. This sequence encodes CASSSHRDSGGYTF.

The J gene is TRBJ2-7, the V gene TRBV6-5; no clear D gene. V lost 9 bases, J lost 0 bases, and 15 bases lay in between. The V gene's germline CDR1 is MNHEY and CDR2 SVGAGI. The CDR3 spans 14 residues. DNA of the CDR3: TGTGCCAGTTCCCCAGAGTCTTACTCCTACGAGCAGTACTTC. This encodes CASSPESYSYEQYF.

The chain has TRBV18 and TRBJ1-4; TRBD1 matches 9 bases. There are 14 residues in the CDR3. Per germline, CDR1 KGHSH and CDR2 LQKENI. The junction had 5 bases not matched to a gene; V was cut back by 3 bases and J by 9 bases. The CDR3 sequence is CASSPGTGNQKLFF. DNA of the CDR3: TGTGCCAGCTCACCCGGGACAGGGAACCAAAAACTGTTTTTT.

The chain joins TRBV2 to TRBJ2-7, with 16 bases fitting TRBD2. Germline V gene lookup returns CDR1 SNHLY and CDR2 FYNNEI. CDR3 length equals 16 residues. V was pared by 6 bases and J by 4 bases, with 6 bases of the junction left unmatched. This CDR3 reads CASRGLAGGPVYEQYF. CDR3 in DNA: TGTGCCAGCAGGGGACTAGCGGGAGGGCCAGTATACGAGCAGTACTTC.

The gene calls are TRBV25-1 and TRBJ2-1, with D unresolved. This CDR3 spans 13 amino acids. Germline V gene lookup returns CDR1 MGHDK and CDR2 SYGVNS. With 2 bases removed from V and 9 bases from J, the gap between germline ends came to 11 bases. CDR3 loop: CASSEQIVAEQFF. The CDR3 DNA sequence: TGTGCCAGCAGTGAACAAATAGTCGCTGAGCAGTTCTTC. Supplemented by reference TRBV25-1 and TRBJ2-1, the full variable domain reads EADIYQTPRYLVIGTGKKITLECSQTMGHDKMYWYQQDPGMELHLIHYSYGVNSTEKGDLSSESTVSRIRTEHFPLTLESARPSHTSQYLCASSEQIVAEQFFGPGTRLTVL.

This chain joins TRBV5-1 and TRBJ2-3; 7 positions agree with TRBD2. CDR1 and CDR2 (germline): SGHRS, YFSETQ. The CDR3 loop spans 14 amino acids. Germline trimming cut 4 bases from V and 3 bases from J; bases unmatched to any gene: 5. CDR3: CASSDARGTDTQYF. CDR3 sequence (DNA): TGCGCCAGCAGCGACGCGCGGGGGACAGATACGCAGTATTTT.

The chain employs TRBV6-5 and TRBJ1-1; no reliable D call. The germline V gene has CDR1 MNHEY and CDR2 SVGAGI. Trimming removed 7 bases at V and 4 bases at J, with 13 bases between. The CDR3 runs to 13 residues. The CDR3 region is CASNSLGTTEAFF. The CDR3 nucleotides read TGTGCCAGCAATTCCTTGGGCACCACTGAAGCTTTCTTT.

V and J are TRBV28 and TRBJ1-1; tentative D call: TRBD1 (6 bases). Trimming cost V 5 bases and J 1 base, with 11 bases left between them. Per the germline V gene, CDR1 is MDHEN and CDR2 is SYDVKM. CDR3 length equals 14 residues. The CDR3 loop reads CASSPQGGNTEAFF. DNA for the CDR3: TGTGCCAGCAGTCCACAGGGTGGGAACACTGAAGCTTTCTTT.

The sample holds one count of this clone. The chain has TRBV9 and TRBJ2-3; TRBD2 agrees at 9 bases. With 1 base clipped from V and 4 bases from J, the junction kept 7 bases outside the gene matches. This CDR3 contains 16 residues. CDR1 and CDR2 from the germline V gene are SGDLS and YYNGEE. For the CDR3, the DNA is TGTGCCAGCAGCGTAACTTCTAGCGGGACGTCAGATACGCAGTATTTT. The encoded protein is CASSVTSSGTSDTQYF.

The chain has TRBV2 and TRBJ2-5, with D tentatively TRBD2 (5 bases). Germline CDR1 and CDR2: SNHLY and FYNNEI. The CDR3 contains 14 residues. The V end was cut by 5 bases, the J end by 3 bases, with 13 bases between. CDR3 region: CASSQREGKETQYF. The CDR3 region has the DNA TGTGCCAGCAGTCAACGGGAAGGGAAAGAGACCCAGTACTTC.

This rearrangement joins TRBV7-3 to TRBJ2-3; a weak D match, TRBD1 (5 bases). Germline V lookup: CDR1 SGHTA, CDR2 FQGTGA. This CDR3 region has 14 residues. Trimming left V 2 bases short and J 3 bases short, with 9 bases between. Here the CDR3 reads CASSLLYRTDTQYF. CDR3 nucleotides: TGTGCCAGCAGCTTATTGTACAGGACAGATACGCAGTATTTT.

Within the sample, this clone is medium-sized. Other DNA variants within this sample encode the same CDR3. V gene TRBV19 combines with J gene TRBJ2-7; D may be TRBD2 (5 bases). CDR3 length equals 13 residues. Trimming left V 1 base short and J 7 bases short, with 11 bases between. Germline assignment: CDR1 LNHDA and CDR2 SQIVND (reference sequence). The CDR3 nucleotides are TGTGCCAGTAGTATAGCGGACGGGGATGAGCAGTACTTC. This encodes CASSIADGDEQYF.

CDR3 in DNA: TGTGCCAGCAGTTCCCTAACCGGGACAGGAGCCTACGAGCAGTACTTC. As protein: CASSSLTGTGAYEQYF. This rearrangement joins TRBV27 to TRBJ2-7; the match to TRBD1 covers 8 bases. This CDR3 has 16 residues. J was trimmed by 2 bases and V by 4 bases; bases with no gene match: 10. Looked up from germline, CDR1 is MNHEY and CDR2 is SMNVEV (reference sequence).

Here the CDR3 DNA reads TGTGCCAGTACCCCTTCTCCCCCCCGTCCCGGCCGGGATCAGCCCCAGCATTTT. It encodes CASTPSPPRPGRDQPQHF. This chain links TRBV19 with TRBJ1-5; D is unclear. This CDR3 has 18 residues. Germline loops: CDR1 LNHDA, CDR2 SQIVND (reference sequence). V was trimmed by 7 bases and J by 5 bases, leaving 27 bases between them. Full variable domain (missing parts from reference TRBV19 and TRBJ1-5): DGGITQSPKYLFRKEGQNVTLSCEQNLNHDAMYWYRQDPGQGLRLIYYSQIVNDFQKGDIAEGYSVSREKKESFPLTVTSAQKNPTAFYLCASTPSPPRPGRDQPQHFGDGTRLSIL.

This rearrangement joins TRBV30 to TRBJ1-1; a weak D match, TRBD1 (5 bases). Trimming shortened V by 2 bases and J by 7 bases, and 14 bases separated the two germline ends. Germline-derived CDR1 and CDR2 are GTSNPN and SVGIG (reference sequence). The CDR3 length is 13 residues. CDR3 coding DNA: TGTGCCTGGAGTAGGGCAGGGTGGGATGAAGCTTTCTTT. It is translated as CAWSRAGWDEAFF.

The chain is built from TRBV30 and TRBJ1-5; the match to TRBD1 covers 11 bases. Germline lookup yields CDR1 GTSNPN and CDR2 SVGIG (reference sequence). Trimming took 1 base from V and 6 from J; bases not matched to a gene: 2. CDR3 size: 14 residues. The CDR3 DNA follows: TGTGCCTGGAGTGGGACAGGGGGCCGTCAGCCCCAGCATTTT. Translated: CAWSGTGGRQPQHF.

This clone was seen once. This chain links TRBV28 with TRBJ2-4; 8 nucleotides match TRBD1. Germline V CDR1 and CDR2: MDHEN, SYDVKM. V lost 0 bases to trimming and J lost 6 bases; unmatched junction nucleotides: 10. CDR3 length: 17 residues. The CDR3 region has the DNA TGTGCCAGCAGTTTATGGGAATCGACAGGGGTTGGAAACATTCAGTACTTC. It codes for CASSLWESTGVGNIQYF.

The chain couples TRBV2 to TRBJ1-5; a weak D match, TRBD1 (6 bases). From germline, CDR1 is SNHLY and CDR2 FYNNEI. The CDR3 covers 16 residues. V gave up 3 bases and J gave up 1 base, with 13 bases separating them. The DNA of the CDR3 is TGTGCCAGCAGTGACGGCAGGGGTTTCAGCAATCAGCCCCAGCATTTT. It translates to CASSDGRGFSNQPQHF.

The rearrangement joins TRBV10-2 to TRBJ1-5; 9 bases map to TRBD1. Germline V lookup: CDR1 WSHSY, CDR2 SAAADI. The CDR3 is 15 amino acids. V lost 6 bases and J lost 4; bases outside the gene matches: 7. The CDR3 protein is CASREPGQGNQPQHF. The CDR3 DNA reads as TGCGCCAGCAGGGAACCGGGACAGGGAAATCAGCCCCAGCATTTT.